This T cell receptor beta chain was recorded in a study of spatial heterogeneity in lung cancer. Overall study results and limits: The number of expanded tumor alpha and beta chains correlated with mutation number.

This clonotype is large. Its antigen remains unknown. TCR cDNA molecules were tagged individually, and each one carried a unique molecular identifier. MiXCR, applied by TCRdb to the 5' RACE reads, yields one record per CDR3 protein. This sample has more than 3,500 distinct CDR3 sequences; about 32% occur once, and the top ten carry under 30%. This sample's time point: sample taken at primary tumor resection. Whole RNA was taken from tumor, nontumor lung or frozen PBMC; it was then sequenced unsorted. The CDR3 loop spans 14 amino acids. V lost 7 bases, J lost 4 bases, and 10 bases stayed unmatched. Germline V gene data show CDR1 as SNHLY and CDR2 as FYNNEI.

This specimen consisted of lung tumor tissue, obtained at surgery. The chain is built from TRBV2 and TRBJ2-7; TRBD1 agrees at 7 bases. The clonotype was recovered from a male donor with early-stage non-small cell lung cancer. In DNA form, the CDR3 reads TGTGCCAGCACCCCGGACAGGTTCGGGTACGAGCAGTACTTC. Translation: CASTPDRFGYEQYF.